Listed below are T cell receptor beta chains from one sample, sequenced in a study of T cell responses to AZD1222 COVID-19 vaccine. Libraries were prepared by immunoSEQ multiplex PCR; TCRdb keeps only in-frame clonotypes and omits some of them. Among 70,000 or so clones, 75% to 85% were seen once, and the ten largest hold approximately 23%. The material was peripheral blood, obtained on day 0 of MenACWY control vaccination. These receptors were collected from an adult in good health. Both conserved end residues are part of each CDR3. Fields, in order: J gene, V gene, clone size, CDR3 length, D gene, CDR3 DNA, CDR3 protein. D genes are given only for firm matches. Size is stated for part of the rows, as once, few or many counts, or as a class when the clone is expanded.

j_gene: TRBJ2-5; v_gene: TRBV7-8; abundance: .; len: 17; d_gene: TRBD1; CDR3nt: TGTGCCAGCACCCTAGGGTGGGACAGGGGGAATGAAGAGACCCAGTACTTC; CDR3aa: CASTLGWDRGNEETQYF
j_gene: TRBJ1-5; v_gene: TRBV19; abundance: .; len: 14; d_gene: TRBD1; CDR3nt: TGTGCCAGTAGAACTGACAGGGGGCGTTGGCCCCAGCATTTT; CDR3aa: CASRTDRGRWPQHF
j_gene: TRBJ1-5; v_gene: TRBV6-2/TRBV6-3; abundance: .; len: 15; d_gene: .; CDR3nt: TGTGCCAGCAGTTACTCGGGGCTATCGAATGGGCCCCAGCATTTT; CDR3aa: CASSYSGLSNGPQHF
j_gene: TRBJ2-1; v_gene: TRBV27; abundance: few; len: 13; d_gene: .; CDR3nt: TGTGCCAGCAGTTTGACCCGTTCGGGTGAGCAGTTCTTC; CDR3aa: CASSLTRSGEQFF
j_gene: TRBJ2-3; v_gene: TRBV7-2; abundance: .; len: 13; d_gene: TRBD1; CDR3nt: TGTGCCAGCAGCTCCCGCTCGGGGACAGGGGAACTTTTT; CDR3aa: CASSSRSGTGELF
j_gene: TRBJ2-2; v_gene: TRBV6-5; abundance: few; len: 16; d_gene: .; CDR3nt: TGTGCCAGCAGTTACTCGAGGCGGACGAACACCGGGGAGCTGTTTTTT; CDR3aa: CASSYSRRTNTGELFF
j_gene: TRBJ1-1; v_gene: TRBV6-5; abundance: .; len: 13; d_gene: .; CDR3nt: TGTGCCAGCAGTCACCGGGGCCGGTCTGAAGCTTTCTTT; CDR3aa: CASSHRGRSEAFF
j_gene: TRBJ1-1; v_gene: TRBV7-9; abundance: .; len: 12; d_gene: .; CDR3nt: TGTGCCAGCAGCCCCGGGACCACTGAAGCTTTCTTT; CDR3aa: CASSPGTTEAFF
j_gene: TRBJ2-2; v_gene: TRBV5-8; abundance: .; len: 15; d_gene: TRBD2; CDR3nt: TGTGCCAGCAGCTTGCGCGGGGGGGACACCGGGGAGCTGTTTTTT; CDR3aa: CASSLRGGDTGELFF
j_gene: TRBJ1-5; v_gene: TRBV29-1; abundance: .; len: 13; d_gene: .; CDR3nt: TGCAGCGTCGGCGGGCAGAACAATCAGCCCCAGCATTTT; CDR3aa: CSVGGQNNQPQHF
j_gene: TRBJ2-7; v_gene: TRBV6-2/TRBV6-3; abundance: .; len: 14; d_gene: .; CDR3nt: TGTGCCAGCAGCCCGTTCGGGAGCACTTACGAGCAGTACTTC; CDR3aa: CASSPFGSTYEQYF
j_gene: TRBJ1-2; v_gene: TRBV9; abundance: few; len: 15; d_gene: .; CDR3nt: TGTGCCAGCAGCGTAGGTCGGGGGACGGAGCATGGCTACACCTTC; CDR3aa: CASSVGRGTEHGYTF
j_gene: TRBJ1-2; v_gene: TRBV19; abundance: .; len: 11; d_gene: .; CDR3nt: TGTGCCAGTAGTATAAGGGATGGCTACACCTTC; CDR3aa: CASSIRDGYTF
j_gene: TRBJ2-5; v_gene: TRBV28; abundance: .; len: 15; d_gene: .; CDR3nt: TGTGCCAGCAGTTTAGAACAGGCGGTACAAGAGACCCAGTACTTC; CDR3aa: CASSLEQAVQETQYF
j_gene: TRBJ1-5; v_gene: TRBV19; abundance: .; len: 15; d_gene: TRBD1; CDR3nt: TGTGCCAGTAGAATTGGGACAGGGGACCATCAGCCCCAGCATTTT; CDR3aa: CASRIGTGDHQPQHF
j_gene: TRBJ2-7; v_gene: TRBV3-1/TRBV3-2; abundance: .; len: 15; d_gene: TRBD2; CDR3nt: TGTGCCAGCAGTCCCCGGACTAGCGGGAGGGAGGGGCAGTACTTC; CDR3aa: CASSPRTSGREGQYF
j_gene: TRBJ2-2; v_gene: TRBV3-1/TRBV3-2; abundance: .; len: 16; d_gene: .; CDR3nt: TGTGCCAGCACCCAAATTCACCCGTTGAACACCGGGGAGCTGTTTTTT; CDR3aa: CASTQIHPLNTGELFF
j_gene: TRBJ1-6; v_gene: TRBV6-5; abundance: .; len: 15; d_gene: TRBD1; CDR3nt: TGTGCCAGCAGTTACACCGGGACAGGAAATTCACCCCTCCACTTT; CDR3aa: CASSYTGTGNSPLHF
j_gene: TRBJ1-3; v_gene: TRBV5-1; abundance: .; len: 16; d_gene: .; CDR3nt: TGCGCCAGCAGCTTGGCCGGAGCAGAATCTGGAAACACCATATATTTT; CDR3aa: CASSLAGAESGNTIYF
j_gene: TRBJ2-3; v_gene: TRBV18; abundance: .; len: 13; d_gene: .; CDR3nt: TGTGCCAGCTCAACCACCCAAATTGATACGCAGTATTTT; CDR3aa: CASSTTQIDTQYF
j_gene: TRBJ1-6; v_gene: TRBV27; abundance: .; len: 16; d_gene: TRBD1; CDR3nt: TGTGCCAGCAGTACATGGACGGGACAGGGTCTTTCACCCCTCCACTTT; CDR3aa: CASSTWTGQGLSPLHF
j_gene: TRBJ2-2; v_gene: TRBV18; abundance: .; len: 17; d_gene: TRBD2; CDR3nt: TGTGCCAGCTCACGCGGGACTAGCGGGAAAAACACCGGGGAGCTGTTTTTT; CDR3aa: CASSRGTSGKNTGELFF
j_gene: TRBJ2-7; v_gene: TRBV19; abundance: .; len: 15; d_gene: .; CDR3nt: TGTGCCAGTAGTATTGGTGGCAAAACGACCTACGAGCAGTACTTC; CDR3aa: CASSIGGKTTYEQYF
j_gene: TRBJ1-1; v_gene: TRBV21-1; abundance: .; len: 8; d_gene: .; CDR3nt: TGTGCCAGCATCGCAGGTTTCTTT; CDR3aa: CASIAGFF
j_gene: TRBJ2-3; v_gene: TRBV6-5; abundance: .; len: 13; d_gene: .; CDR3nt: TGTGCCAGCAGTCCCCCGGGGCGACATACGCAGTATTTT; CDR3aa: CASSPPGRHTQYF
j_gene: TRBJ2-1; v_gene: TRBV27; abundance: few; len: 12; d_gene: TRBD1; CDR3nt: TGTGCCAGCAGGACAGGGGGCGGTGAGCAGTTCTTC; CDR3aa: CASRTGGGEQFF
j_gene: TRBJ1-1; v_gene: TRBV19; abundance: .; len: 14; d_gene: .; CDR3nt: TGTGCCAGTAGTATCGCAAATGGGAACGCTGAAGCTTTCTTT; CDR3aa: CASSIANGNAEAFF
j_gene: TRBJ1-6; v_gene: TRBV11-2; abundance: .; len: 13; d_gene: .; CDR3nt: TGTGCCAGCAGCTTAGAAAGGAATTCACCCCTCCACTTT; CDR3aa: CASSLERNSPLHF
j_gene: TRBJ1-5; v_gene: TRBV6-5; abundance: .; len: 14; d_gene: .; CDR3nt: TGTGCCAGCAGCCCCCAGGGATGGAGTCAGCCCCAGCATTTT; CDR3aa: CASSPQGWSQPQHF
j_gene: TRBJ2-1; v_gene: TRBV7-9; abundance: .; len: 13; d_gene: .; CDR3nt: TGTGCCAGCAGCTTAGGGGCGCCGCCTGAGCAGTTCTTC; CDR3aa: CASSLGAPPEQFF
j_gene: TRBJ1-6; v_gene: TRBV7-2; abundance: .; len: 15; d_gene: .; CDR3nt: TGTGCCAGCAGCACCCTCGTGGGGCCTAATTCACCCCTCCACTTT; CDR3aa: CASSTLVGPNSPLHF
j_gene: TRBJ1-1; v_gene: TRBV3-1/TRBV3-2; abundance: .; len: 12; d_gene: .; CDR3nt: TGTGCCAGCAGCCAATACCAGGGTGAAGCTTTCTTT; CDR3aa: CASSQYQGEAFF
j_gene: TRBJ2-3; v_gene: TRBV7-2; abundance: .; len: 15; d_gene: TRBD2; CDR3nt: TGTGCCAGCAGCTTAGATCGGGGGGGATCAGATACGCAGTATTTT; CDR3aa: CASSLDRGGSDTQYF
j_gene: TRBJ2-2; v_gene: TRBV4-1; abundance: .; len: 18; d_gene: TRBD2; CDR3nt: TGCGCCAGCAGCCAAGCTCTGACTAGCGGGGGGGTCACCGGGGAGCTGTTTTTT; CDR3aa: CASSQALTSGGVTGELFF
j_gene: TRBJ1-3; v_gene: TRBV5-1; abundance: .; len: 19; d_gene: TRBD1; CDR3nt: TGCGCCAGCAGCTCCATGCCCCGTGGGACAGGGTCCTCTGGAAACACCATATATTTT; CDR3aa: CASSSMPRGTGSSGNTIYF
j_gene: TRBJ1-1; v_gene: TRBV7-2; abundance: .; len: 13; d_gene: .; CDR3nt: TGTGCCAGCAGTCTCATCCGGGGCTCTGAAGCTTTCTTT; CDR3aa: CASSLIRGSEAFF
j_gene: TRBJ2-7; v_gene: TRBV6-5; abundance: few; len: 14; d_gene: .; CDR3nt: TGTGCCAGCAGTTACTCGAATGGGGGCTACGAGCAGTACTTC; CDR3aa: CASSYSNGGYEQYF
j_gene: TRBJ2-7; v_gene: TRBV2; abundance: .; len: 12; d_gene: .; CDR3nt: TGTGCCAGCCGAAAAGACTGGCACGAGCAGTACTTC; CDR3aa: CASRKDWHEQYF
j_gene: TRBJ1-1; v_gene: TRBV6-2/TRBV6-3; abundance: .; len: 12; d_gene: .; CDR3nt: TGTGCCAGCAGTTACGGGACACTTGAAGCTTTCTTT; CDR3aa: CASSYGTLEAFF
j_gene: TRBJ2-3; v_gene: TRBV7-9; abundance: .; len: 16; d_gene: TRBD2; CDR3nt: TGTGCCAGCAGCCTTAGCAGTCCACTAGCGGGGGATACGCAGTATTTT; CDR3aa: CASSLSSPLAGDTQYF
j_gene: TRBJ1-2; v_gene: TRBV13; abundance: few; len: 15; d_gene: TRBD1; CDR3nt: TGTGCCAGCAGCTCCTGGGACAGGTCTCTCTATGGCTACACCTTC; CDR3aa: CASSSWDRSLYGYTF
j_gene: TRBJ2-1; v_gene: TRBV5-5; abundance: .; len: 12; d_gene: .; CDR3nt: TGTGCCAGCAGCCACGCGGACAATGAGCAGTTCTTC; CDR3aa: CASSHADNEQFF
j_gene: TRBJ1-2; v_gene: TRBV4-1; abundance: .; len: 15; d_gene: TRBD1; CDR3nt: TGCGCCAGCAGCCAGGGACAGTCTTCTAACTATGGCTACACCTTC; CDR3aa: CASSQGQSSNYGYTF
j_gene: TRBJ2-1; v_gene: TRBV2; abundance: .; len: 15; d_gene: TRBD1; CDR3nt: TGTGCCAGCAGTGACGGACAGGGGCCTAGCAGGAGGCAGTTCTTC; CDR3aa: CASSDGQGPSRRQFF
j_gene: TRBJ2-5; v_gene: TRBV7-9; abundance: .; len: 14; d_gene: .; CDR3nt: TGTGCCAGCCTAAGTGCCTCTATAGGGGAGACCCAGTACTTC; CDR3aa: CASLSASIGETQYF
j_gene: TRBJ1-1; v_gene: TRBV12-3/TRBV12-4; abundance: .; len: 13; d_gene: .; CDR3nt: TGTGCCAGCAGTCCCTGGGGGGGTCATGAAGCTTTCTTT; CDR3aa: CASSPWGGHEAFF
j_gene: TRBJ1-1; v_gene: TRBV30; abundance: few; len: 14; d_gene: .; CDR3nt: TGTGCCTGGAGCCCCGGGGCGGTCGGCACTGAAGCTTTCTTT; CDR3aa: CAWSPGAVGTEAFF
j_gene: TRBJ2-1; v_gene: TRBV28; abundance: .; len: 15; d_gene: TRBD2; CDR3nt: TGTGCCAGCAGTCCCTTCAGCGGGGGGGGCGGTGAGCAGTTCTTC; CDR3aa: CASSPFSGGGGEQFF
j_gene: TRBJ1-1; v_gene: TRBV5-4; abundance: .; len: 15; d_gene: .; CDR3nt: TGTGCCAGCAGCTTGGGGGGGGACGTTCACACTGAAGCTTTCTTT; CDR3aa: CASSLGGDVHTEAFF
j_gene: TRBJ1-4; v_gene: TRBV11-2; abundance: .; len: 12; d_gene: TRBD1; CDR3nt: TGTGCCAGCAGCTTGTCCGGGACAGAACTGTTTTTT; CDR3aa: CASSLSGTELFF
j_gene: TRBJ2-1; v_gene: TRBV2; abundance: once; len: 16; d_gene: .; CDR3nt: TGTGCCAGCAGTGAAAGTGGGCGCGTAAAGAAGAATGAGCAGTTCTTC; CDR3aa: CASSESGRVKKNEQFF
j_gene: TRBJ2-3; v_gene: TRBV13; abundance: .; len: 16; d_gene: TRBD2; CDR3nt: TGTGCCAGCAGCTCGGGGACTAGCGGGGCGGGTGGTACGCAGTATTTT; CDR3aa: CASSSGTSGAGGTQYF
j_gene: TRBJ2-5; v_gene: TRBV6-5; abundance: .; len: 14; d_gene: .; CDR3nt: TGTGCCAGCAGCACCGGGACATCACGAGAGACCCAGTACTTC; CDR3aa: CASSTGTSRETQYF
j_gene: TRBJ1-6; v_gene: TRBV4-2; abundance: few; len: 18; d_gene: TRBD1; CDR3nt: TGTGCCAGCAGCCCAGACGACAGGGAACATTCCCCCAATTCACCCCTCCACTTT; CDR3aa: CASSPDDREHSPNSPLHF
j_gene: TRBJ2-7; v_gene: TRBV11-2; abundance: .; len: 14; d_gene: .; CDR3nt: TGTGCCAGCAGCGTACGGGACAATCCCTACGAGCAGTACTTC; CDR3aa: CASSVRDNPYEQYF
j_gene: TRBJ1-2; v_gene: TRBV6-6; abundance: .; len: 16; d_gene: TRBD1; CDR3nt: TGTGCCAGCAGTGGTAGGACAGGTTGGGAAAACTATGGCTACACCTTC; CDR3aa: CASSGRTGWENYGYTF